A single sample is the source of the 5 T cell receptor beta chains below, sequenced in a study of shared clonotypes between healthy human individuals. Terminally differentiated effector memory CD45RA+ cells were excluded by CCR7 positive selection of CD45RO-negative cells. Clones were sequenced by immunoSEQ multiplex PCR, and TCRdb holds only the in-frame ones, with some missing. The repertoire includes millions of clones, about 95% of them detected once, and roughly 1% sits in the top ten. Sequencing used naive CD8+ T cells sorted from blood. All receptors come from a man in his late teens or twenties in good health.

The chain carries TRBV9 and TRBJ2-5, with 9 nucleotides matching TRBD2. V lost 2 bases and J lost 2; bases outside the gene matches: 4. This CDR3 contains 15 residues. In germline, CDR1 is SGDLS, CDR2 YYNGEE. The CDR3 DNA is TGTGCCAGCAGCGTTAGCGGGGGTATACAAGAGACCCAGTACTTC. Translation: CASSVSGGIQETQYF.

This sequence joins TRBV29-1 and TRBJ1-2; 7 nucleotides align to TRBD1. After removal of 3 bases from V and 0 bases from J, the junction contained 7 bases not matched to a gene. The CDR3 covers 15 residues. Germline CDR1 SQVTM, CDR2 ANQGSEA. The CDR3 is CSVDMEGAPNYGYTF. CDR3 nucleotides: TGCAGCGTTGATATGGAGGGGGCCCCTAACTATGGCTACACCTTC.

The V and J genes are TRBV7-9 and TRBJ2-7; TRBD2 might be the D (6 bases). V lost 2 bases and J lost 5, with 16 bases in between. There are 15 residues in the CDR3. The germline CDR1 and CDR2 sequences are SEHNR and FQNEAQ (reference sequence). This CDR3 reads CASSLSLAGLNEQYF. DNA of the CDR3: TGTGCCAGCAGCTTATCGCTGGCGGGGCTAAACGAGCAGTACTTC.

This chain links TRBV19 with TRBJ1-1; D gene uncertain. Per the germline V gene, CDR1 is LNHDA and CDR2 is SQIVND (reference sequence). The CDR3 extends over 15 amino acids. Trimming removed 0 bases at V and 5 bases at J, with 13 bases between. This CDR3 reads CASSIDWAGGTEAFF. The CDR3 coding sequence is TGTGCCAGTAGTATAGATTGGGCAGGCGGGACTGAAGCTTTCTTT.

This chain uses TRBV19 with TRBJ1-5; no firm D call. Germline CDR1 reads LNHDA; CDR2 reads SQIVND (reference sequence). Trimming pared 3 bases from V and 2 bases from J, leaving 11 bases between. CDR3 size: 15 residues. The CDR3 loop reads CASSIGFLGNQPQHF. The DNA of the CDR3 is TGTGCCAGTAGTATTGGGTTCCTGGGCAATCAGCCCCAGCATTTT.